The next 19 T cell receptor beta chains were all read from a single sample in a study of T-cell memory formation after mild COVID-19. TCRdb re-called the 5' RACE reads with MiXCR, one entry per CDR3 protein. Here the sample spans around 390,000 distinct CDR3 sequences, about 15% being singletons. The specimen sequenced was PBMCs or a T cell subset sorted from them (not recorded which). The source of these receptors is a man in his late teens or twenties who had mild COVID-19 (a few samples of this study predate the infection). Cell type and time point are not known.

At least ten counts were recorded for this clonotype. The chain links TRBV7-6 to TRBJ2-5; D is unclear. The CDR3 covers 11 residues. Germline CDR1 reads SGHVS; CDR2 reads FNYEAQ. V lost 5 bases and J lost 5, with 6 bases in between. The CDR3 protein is CASSPGETQYF. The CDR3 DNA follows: TGTGCCAGCAGCCCTGGGGAGACCCAGTACTTC.

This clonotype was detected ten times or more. The CDR3 here is CASSLAGFTDTQYF. The CDR3 DNA sequence: TGTGCCAGCAGCTTGGCAGGGTTTACAGATACGCAGTATTTT. V gene TRBV7-9 combines with J gene TRBJ2-3, with a weak D call TRBD1 (5 bases). This CDR3 comprises 14 residues. The germline gives CDR1 SEHNR, CDR2 FQNEAQ (reference sequence). Trimming cost V 3 bases and J 3 bases, with 10 bases left between them. Full variable domain (remainder filled in from reference TRBV7-9 and TRBJ2-3): DTGVSQNPRHKITKRGQNVTFRCDPISEHNRLYWYRQTLGQGPEFLTYFQNEAQLEKSRLLSDRFSAERPKGSFSTLEIQRTEQGDSAMYLCASSLAGFTDTQYFGPGTRLTVL.

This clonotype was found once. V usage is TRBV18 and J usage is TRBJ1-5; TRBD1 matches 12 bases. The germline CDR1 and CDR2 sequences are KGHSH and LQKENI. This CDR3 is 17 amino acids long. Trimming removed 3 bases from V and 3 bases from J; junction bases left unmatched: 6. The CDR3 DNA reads TGTGCCAGCTCACCCTCCGGGACAGGGGGCGTCAATCAGCCCCAGCATTTT. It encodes CASSPSGTGGVNQPQHF. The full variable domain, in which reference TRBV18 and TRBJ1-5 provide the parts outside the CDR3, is NAGVMQNPRHLVRRRGQEARLRCSPMKGHSHVYWYRQLPEEGLKFMVYLQKENIIDESGMPKERFSAEFPKEGPSILRIQQVVRGDSAAYFCASSPSGTGGVNQPQHFGDGTRLSIL.

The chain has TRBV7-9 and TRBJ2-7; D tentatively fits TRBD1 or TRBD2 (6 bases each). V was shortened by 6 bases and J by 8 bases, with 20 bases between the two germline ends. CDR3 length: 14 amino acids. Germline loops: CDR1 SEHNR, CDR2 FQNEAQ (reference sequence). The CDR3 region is CASSPDVGGAQQYF. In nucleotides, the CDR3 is TGTGCCAGCAGTCCGGACGTCGGGGGCGCCCAGCAGTACTTC.

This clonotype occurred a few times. The CDR3 nucleotides read TGCGCCAGCAGCTTGGCAGGACAGGGGGGCACAGATACGCAGTATTTT. The encoded protein is CASSLAGQGGTDTQYF. V usage is TRBV5-1 and J usage is TRBJ2-3, with 10 bases matching TRBD1. The germline V gene has CDR1 SGHRS and CDR2 YFSETQ. The length of the CDR3 is 16 residues. The junction had 2 bases not matched to a gene; V was cut back by 0 bases and J by 1 base.

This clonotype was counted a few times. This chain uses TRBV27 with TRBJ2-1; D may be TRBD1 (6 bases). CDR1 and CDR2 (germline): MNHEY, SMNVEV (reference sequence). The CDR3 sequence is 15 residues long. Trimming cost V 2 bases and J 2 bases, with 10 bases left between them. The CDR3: CASSLEGQPYNEQFF. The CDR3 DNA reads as TGTGCCAGCAGTTTAGAAGGACAGCCCTACAATGAGCAGTTCTTC.

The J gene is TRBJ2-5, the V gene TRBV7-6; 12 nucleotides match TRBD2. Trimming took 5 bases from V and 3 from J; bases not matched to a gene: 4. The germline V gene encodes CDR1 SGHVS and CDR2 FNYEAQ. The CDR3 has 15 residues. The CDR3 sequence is CASSRRLAGEETQYF. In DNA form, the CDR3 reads TGTGCCAGCAGCCGTAGACTAGCGGGGGAAGAGACCCAGTACTTC.

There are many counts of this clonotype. CDR3 amino acids: CASSPGTGIPSYNEQFF. The CDR3 DNA sequence: TGCGCCAGCAGTCCCGGGACAGGGATCCCCTCCTACAATGAGCAGTTCTTC. V gene TRBV5-1 combines with J gene TRBJ2-1; 9 nucleotides line up with TRBD1. Germline V gives CDR1 SGHRS, CDR2 YFSETQ. V trimming: 5 bases; J trimming: 0 bases; junction bases outside the gene matches: 9. This CDR3 is 17 amino acids long. Supplemented by reference TRBV5-1 and TRBJ2-1, the full variable domain reads KAGVTQTPRYLIKTRGQQVTLSCSPISGHRSVSWYQQTPGQGLQFLFEYFSETQRNKGNFPGRFSGRQFSNSRSEMNVSTLELGDSALYLCASSPGTGIPSYNEQFFGPGTRLTVL.

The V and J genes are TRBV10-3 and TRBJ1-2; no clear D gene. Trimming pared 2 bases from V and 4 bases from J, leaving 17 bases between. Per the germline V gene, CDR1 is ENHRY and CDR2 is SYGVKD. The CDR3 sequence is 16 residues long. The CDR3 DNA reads TGTGCCATCAGTGAGCCACCGGATCCCGGAGTCTATGGCTACACCTTC. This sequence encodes CAISEPPDPGVYGYTF.

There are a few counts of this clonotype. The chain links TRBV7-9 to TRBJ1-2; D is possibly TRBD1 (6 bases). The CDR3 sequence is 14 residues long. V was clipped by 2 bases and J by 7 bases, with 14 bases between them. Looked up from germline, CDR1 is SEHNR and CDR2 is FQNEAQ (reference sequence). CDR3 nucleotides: TGTGCCAGCAGCTTAATCACGAGGGGGTCTGGCTACACCTTC. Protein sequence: CASSLITRGSGYTF.

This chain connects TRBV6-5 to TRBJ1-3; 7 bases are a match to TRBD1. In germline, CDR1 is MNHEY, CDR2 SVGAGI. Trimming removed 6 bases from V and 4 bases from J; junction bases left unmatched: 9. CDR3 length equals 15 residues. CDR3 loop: CASRVRGLNGNTIYF. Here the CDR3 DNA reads TGTGCCAGCAGAGTGAGGGGGCTTAACGGAAACACCATATATTTT.

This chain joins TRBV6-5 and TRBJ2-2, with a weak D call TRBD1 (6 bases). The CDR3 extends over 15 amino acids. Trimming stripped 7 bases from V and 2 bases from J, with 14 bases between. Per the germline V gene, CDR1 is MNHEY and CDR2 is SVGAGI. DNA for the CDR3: TGTGCCAGCACTACAGGGATATTAAACACCGGGGAGCTGTTTTTT. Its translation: CASTTGILNTGELFF.

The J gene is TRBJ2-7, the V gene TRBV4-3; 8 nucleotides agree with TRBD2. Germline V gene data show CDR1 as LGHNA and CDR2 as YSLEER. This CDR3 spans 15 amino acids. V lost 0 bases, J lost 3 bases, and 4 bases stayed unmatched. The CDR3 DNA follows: TGCGCCAGCAGCCAAGAAGAGGCGGGGGGCTACGAGCAGTACTTC. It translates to CASSQEEAGGYEQYF.

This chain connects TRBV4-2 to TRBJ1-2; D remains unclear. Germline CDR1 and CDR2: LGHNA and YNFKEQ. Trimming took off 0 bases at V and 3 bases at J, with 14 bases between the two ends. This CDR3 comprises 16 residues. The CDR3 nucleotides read TGTGCCAGCAGCCAAGAAATAACCACGGTCGACTATGGCTACACCTTC. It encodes CASSQEITTVDYGYTF.

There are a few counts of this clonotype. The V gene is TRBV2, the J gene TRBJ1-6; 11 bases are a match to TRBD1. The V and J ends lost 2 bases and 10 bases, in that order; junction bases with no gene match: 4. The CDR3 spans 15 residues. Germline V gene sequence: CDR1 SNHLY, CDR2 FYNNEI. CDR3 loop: CASSERDRGASPLHF. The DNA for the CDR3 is TGTGCCAGCAGTGAAAGGGACAGGGGGGCATCACCCCTCCACTTT.

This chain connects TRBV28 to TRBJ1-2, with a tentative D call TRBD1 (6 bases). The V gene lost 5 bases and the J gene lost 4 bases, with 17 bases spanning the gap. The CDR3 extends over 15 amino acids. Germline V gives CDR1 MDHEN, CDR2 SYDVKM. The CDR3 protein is CASSPFNLGAYGYTF. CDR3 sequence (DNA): TGTGCCAGCAGTCCTTTTAATCTGGGGGCCTATGGCTACACCTTC.

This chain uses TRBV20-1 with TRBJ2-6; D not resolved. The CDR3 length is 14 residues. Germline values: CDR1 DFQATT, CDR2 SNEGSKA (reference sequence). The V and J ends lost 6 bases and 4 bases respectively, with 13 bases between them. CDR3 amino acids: CSAYTSAGANVLTF. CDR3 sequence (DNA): TGCAGTGCCTATACTTCGGCCGGGGCCAACGTCCTGACTTTC.

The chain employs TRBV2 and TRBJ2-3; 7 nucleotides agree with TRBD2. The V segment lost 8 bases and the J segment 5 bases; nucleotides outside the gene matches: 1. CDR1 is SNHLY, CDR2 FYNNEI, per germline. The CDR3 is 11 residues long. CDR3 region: CASPGGDTQYF. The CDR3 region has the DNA TGTGCCAGCCCGGGGGGAGATACGCAGTATTTT.

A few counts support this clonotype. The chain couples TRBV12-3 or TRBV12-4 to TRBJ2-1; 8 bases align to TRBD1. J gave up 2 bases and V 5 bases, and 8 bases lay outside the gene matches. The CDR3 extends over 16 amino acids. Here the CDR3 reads CASSPPGQAAYNEQFF. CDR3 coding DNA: TGTGCCAGCAGTCCCCCGGGACAGGCAGCCTACAATGAGCAGTTCTTC.